What follows describes a single T cell receptor beta chain. Its specificity is unknown. The data were produced by immunoSEQ multiplex PCR, yet TCRdb's version contains in-frame clones alone and is incomplete. This sample has more than 150,000 clones; over 80% occur once, and the top ten carry over 10%. Time point indicated: blood 2 weeks post-SBRT. The treatment is: 15 Gy SBRT to primary tumor, nephrectomy 4 weeks later. This sample was taken from a study of radiation and T cells in renal cell carcinoma. Study conclusions and caveats: Baseline intratumoral clonotype presence is unknown without pretreatment biopsies.

The CDR3 runs 15 residues. CDR1 is SGHVS, CDR2 FNYEAQ, per germline. J lost 1 base, V lost 7 bases, and 9 bases had no gene match. V and J are TRBV7-6 and TRBJ2-7; TRBD1 matches at 8 bases. This sample comprised blood, obtained from a patient whose treatment included radiotherapy and nephrectomy. The TCR comes from a woman aged 50 to 60 with renal cell carcinoma. CDR3 residues: CASTTGTGLSYEQYF. The CDR3 nucleotides are TGTGCCAGCACCACCGGGACAGGCCTTTCCTACGAGCAGTACTTC.